The source of this TCR beta chain is a study of shared clonotypes between healthy human individuals. Assay: immunoSEQ multiplex PCR; the TCRdb copy retains only in-frame clones and omits some. Altogether millions of clones are present, 85% to 95% being singletons, with the ten largest covering more than 0.1%. On this clone itself: In the same sample, other DNA sequences code for this CDR3.

Trimming took 1 base from V and 4 from J, leaving 2 bases between them. CDR1 is SGHAT, CDR2 FQNNGV, per germline. The CDR3 has 13 residues. Sequencing was carried out using naive CD4+ T cells sorted from blood. Subset meaning: CD45RA+ positively selected. This TCR was recovered from a man younger than 35 in good health. The rearrangement joins TRBV11-2 to TRBJ1-6; D remains ambiguous. CDR3 sequence: CASSLGYNSPLHF. In DNA, the CDR3 is TGTGCCAGCAGCTTAGGGTATAATTCACCCCTCCACTTT.